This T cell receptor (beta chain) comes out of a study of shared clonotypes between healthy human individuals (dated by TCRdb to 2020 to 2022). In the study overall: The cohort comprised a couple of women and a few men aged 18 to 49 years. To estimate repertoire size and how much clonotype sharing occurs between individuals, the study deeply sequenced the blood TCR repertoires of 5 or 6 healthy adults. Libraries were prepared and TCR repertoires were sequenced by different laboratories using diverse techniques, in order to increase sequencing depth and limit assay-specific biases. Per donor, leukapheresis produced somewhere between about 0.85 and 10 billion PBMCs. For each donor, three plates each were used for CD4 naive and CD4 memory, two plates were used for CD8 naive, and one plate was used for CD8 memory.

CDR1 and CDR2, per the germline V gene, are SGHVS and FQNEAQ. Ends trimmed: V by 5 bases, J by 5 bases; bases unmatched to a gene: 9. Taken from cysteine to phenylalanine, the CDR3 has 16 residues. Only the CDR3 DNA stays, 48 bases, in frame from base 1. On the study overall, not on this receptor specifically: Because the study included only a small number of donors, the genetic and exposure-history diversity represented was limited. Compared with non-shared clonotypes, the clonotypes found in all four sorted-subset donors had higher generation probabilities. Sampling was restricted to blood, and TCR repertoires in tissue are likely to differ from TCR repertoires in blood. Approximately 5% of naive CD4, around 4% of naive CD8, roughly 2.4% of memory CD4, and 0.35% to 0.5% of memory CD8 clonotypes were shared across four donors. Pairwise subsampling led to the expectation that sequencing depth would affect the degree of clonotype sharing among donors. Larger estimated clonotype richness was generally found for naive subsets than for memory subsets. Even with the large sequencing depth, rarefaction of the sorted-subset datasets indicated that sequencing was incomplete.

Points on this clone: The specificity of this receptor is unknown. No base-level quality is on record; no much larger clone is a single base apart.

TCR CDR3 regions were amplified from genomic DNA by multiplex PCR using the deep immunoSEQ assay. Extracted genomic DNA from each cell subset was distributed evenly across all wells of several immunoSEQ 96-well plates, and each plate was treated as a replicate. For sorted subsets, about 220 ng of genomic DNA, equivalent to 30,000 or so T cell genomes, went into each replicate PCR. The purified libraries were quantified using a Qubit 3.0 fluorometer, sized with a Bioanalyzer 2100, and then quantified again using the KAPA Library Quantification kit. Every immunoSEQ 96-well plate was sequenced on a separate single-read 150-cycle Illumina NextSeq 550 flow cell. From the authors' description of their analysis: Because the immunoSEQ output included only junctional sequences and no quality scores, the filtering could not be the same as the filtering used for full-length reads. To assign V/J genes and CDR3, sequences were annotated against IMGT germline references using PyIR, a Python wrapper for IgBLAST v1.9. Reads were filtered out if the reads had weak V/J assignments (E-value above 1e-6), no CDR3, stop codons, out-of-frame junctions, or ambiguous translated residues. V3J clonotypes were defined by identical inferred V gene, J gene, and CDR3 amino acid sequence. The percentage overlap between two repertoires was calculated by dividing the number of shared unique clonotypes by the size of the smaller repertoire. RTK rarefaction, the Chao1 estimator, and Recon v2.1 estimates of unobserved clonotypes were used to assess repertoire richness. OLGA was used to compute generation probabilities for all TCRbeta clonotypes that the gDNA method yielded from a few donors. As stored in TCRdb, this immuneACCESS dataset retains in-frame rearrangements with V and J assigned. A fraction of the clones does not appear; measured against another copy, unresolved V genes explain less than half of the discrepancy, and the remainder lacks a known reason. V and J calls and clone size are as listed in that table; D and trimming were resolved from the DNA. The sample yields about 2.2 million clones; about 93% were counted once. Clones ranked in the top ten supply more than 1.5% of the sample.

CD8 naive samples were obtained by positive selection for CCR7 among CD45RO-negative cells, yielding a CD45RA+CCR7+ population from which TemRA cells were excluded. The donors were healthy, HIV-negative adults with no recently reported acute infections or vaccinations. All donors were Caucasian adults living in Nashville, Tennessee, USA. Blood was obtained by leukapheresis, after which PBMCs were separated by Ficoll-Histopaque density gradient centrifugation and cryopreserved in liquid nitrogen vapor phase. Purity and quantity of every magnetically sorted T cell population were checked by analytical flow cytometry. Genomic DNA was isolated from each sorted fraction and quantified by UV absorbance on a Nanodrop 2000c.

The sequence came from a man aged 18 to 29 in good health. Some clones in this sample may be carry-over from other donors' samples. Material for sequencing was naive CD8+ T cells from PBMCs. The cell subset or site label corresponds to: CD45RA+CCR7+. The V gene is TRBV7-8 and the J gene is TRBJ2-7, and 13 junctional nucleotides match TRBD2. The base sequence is TGTGCCAGCAGCCCGGGGGGGACTAGCGGGGACAACGAGCAGTACTTC. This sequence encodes CASSPGGTSGDNEQYF.